Given below is one TCR beta chain in context. Its target is unknown. Losses at the gene ends were 0 bases for V and 8 bases for J; bases not matched to a gene: 6. Germline assignment: CDR1 ENHRY and CDR2 SYGVKD. CDR3 length equals 17 residues. Repertoires were generated with immunoSEQ multiplex PCR, while TCRdb's copy carries only in-frame clones and drops some. This sample has 140,000 to 150,000 clones, with roughly three quarters found just once. The data stem from a study of cytotoxic CD8 clonotypes in ibrutinib-treated CLL. The wider study: The cohort had over ten relapsed/refractory and approximately 15 treatment-naive patients, 17 IGHV unmutated. Responses: roughly 25 partial, 2 complete; after median roughly 63 months, approximately 14 stayed remitted, around twelve progressed. Study-wide points: Public clonotypes, an uncommon group, contracted or remained stable on treatment. Ibrutinib response saw clonality rise, and progression saw it return toward baseline.

The chain is built from TRBV10-3 and TRBJ2-1, with 14 bases aligning to TRBD2. The source is a human donor with chronic lymphocytic leukemia. Sequenced material: PBMCs, taken after 24 months of ibrutinib treatment. The CDR3 protein is CAISESIGLAGGDEQFF. As DNA, the CDR3 is TGTGCCATCAGTGAGTCGATTGGACTAGCGGGGGGCGATGAGCAGTTCTTC.